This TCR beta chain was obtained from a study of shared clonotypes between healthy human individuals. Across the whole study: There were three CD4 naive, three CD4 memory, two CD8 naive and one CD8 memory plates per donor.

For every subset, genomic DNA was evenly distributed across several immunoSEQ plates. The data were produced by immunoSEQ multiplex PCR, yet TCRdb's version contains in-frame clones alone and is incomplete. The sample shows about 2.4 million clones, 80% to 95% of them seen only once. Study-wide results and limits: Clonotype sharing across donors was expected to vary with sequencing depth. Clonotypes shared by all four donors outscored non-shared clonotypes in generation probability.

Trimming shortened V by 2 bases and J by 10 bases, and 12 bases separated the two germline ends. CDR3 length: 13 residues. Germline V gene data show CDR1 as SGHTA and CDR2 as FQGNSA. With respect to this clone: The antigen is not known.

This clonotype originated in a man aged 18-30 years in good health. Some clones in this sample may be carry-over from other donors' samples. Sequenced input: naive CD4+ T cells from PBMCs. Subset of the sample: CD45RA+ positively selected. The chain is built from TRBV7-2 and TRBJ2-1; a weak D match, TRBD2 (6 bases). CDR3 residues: CASSLTAGEEQFF. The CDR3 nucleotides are TGTGCCAGCAGCTTAACAGCGGGCGAAGAGCAGTTCTTC.